This T cell receptor (beta chain) was observed in a study of T cell responses to AZD1222 COVID-19 vaccine. The overall study: Pooled samples include second doses given at about 4 or 12 weeks.

CDR3 size: 14 residues. The trim removed 2 bases at V and 4 bases at J, leaving 2 bases unmatched. Per germline, CDR1 MNHEY and CDR2 SVGAGI. As regards this clone: Antigen: not known.

Study results and caveats: No repertoire was sampled before or during the peak T cell response, only after it.

Repertoires were generated with immunoSEQ multiplex PCR, while TCRdb's copy carries only in-frame clones and drops some. The sample includes 100,000 to 120,000 clones, around 90% seen only once; the top ten take 7.8%. The V gene is TRBV6-5, the J gene TRBJ1-5, with 7 bases matching TRBD1. The sequences come from peripheral blood, collected on day 0 of AZD1222 vaccination. The receptor comes from an adult in good health. Written as DNA, the CDR3 is TGTGCCAGCAGTTACAGACAGGGTAATCAGCCCCAGCATTTT. Its translation: CASSYRQGNQPQHF.